Below are 2 T cell receptor beta chains sequenced from a single sample in a study of OX40 agonist ivuxolimab in advanced cancers. Measured with immunoSEQ multiplex PCR; TCRdb has only the in-frame clones, and not every one. Here the sample spans some 64,000 clones, 88% being singletons. The sequenced sample was CD4+ or CD8+ T cells sorted from blood, obtained in a trial of the OX40 agonist ivuxolimab. All receptors derive from an adult with an advanced solid tumor such as melanoma, head and neck, liver or kidney cancer.

The chain combines TRBV11-3 with TRBJ2-3; D is uncertain. In germline, CDR1 is SGHNT, CDR2 YENEEA. The V end lost 5 bases, the J end lost 2 bases, and 5 bases lay between the germline ends. CDR3 size: 12 residues. The CDR3: CASSRSTDTQYF. The CDR3, as DNA: TGTGCCAGCAGCCGGTCCACAGATACGCAGTATTTT.

J is TRBJ2-1 and V is TRBV6-5, with 8 bases aligning to TRBD2. Germline CDR1 and CDR2: MNHEY and SVGAGI. J gave up 5 bases and V 10 bases, and 10 bases lay outside the gene matches. The CDR3 length is 14 residues. CDR3 bases: TGTGCCATCTCCCCGTCGGGAGGGAACAATGAGCAGTTCTTC. Protein sequence: CAISPSGGNNEQFF.